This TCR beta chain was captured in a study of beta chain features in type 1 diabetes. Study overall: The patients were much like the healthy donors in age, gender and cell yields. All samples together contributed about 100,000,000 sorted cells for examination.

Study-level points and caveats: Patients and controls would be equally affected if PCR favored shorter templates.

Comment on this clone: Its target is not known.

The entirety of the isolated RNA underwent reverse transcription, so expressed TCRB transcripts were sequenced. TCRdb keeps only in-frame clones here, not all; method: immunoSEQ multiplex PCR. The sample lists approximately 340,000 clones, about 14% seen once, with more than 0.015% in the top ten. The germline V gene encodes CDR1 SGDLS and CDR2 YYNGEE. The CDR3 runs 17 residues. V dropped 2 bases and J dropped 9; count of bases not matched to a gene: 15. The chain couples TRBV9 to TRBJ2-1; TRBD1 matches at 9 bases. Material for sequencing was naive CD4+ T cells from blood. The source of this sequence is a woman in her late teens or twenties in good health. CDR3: CASSVASGTGNRGEQFF. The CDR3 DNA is TGTGCCAGCAGCGTCGCATCCGGGACAGGGAATAGGGGTGAGCAGTTCTTC.